The 21 T cell receptor beta chains below all came from one sample that was sequenced in a study of regulatory T cells in long-lasting Graves disease. Building of the TCR beta libraries involved iRepertoire HTBI primers and Arm-PCR of CDR3 regions. TCRdb redid the calling of the multiplex PCR reads with MiXCR, one entry per CDR3 protein. The data contain about 560,000 distinct CDR3 sequences, around 15% of them singletons. Regarding time point: newly diagnosed GD, antithyroid drugs for less than 3 months. PBMCs provided the RNA from which the TCR library was made. Separately, the same data were catalogued under a study of T cells in Graves' hyperthyroidism and ophthalmopathy.

The sequencing here drew on peripheral blood mononuclear cells (PBMCs), taken at new diagnosis, from a patient treated with antithyroid drugs. The receptors stem from a young man with Graves disease.

The gene calls are TRBV5-4 and TRBJ2-3; D is ambiguous. Trimming pared 1 base from V and 2 bases from J, leaving 8 bases between. Germline V gene sequence: CDR1 SGHNT, CDR2 YYREEE (reference sequence). The CDR3 length is 14 residues. Written as DNA, the CDR3 is TGTGCCAGCAGCTTGCCAGCCCTCACAGATACGCAGTATTTT. Its translation is CASSLPALTDTQYF. The full variable domain, rest sourced from reference TRBV5-4 and TRBJ2-3, is ETGVTQSPTHLIKTRGQQVTLRCSSQSGHNTVSWYQQALGQGPQFIFQYYREEENGRGNFPPRFSGLQFPNYSSELNVNALELDDSALYLCASSLPALTDTQYFGPGTRLTVL.

The chain combines TRBV18 with TRBJ1-1, with D maybe TRBD1 (5 bases). V dropped 1 base and J dropped 1 base, with 10 bases sitting between them. This CDR3 is built from 15 residues. The V gene's germline CDR1 is KGHSH and CDR2 LQKENI. In nucleotides, the CDR3 is TGTGCCAGCTCACCACTAAGTGGACAGAACACTGAAGCTTTCTTT. Encoded protein: CASSPLSGQNTEAFF.

This clonotype occurred a few times. The chain employs TRBV30 and TRBJ1-5; TRBD1 matches at 7 bases. Germline V gene lookup returns CDR1 GTSNPN and CDR2 SVGIG (reference sequence). With 5 bases clipped from V and 2 bases from J, the junction kept 3 bases outside the gene matches. CDR3 length: 13 residues. The CDR3 region has the DNA TGTGCCTGGGCAGACAGGGGCAATCAGCCCCAGCATTTT. It encodes CAWADRGNQPQHF.

This sequence joins TRBV6-5 and TRBJ1-1; perhaps TRBD1 as D (5 bases). Germline V lookup: CDR1 MNHEY, CDR2 SVGAGI. The CDR3 contains 14 residues. The V and J ends lost 2 bases and 0 bases respectively, with 7 bases between them. CDR3 in amino acids: CASSYGHMNTEAFF. DNA of the CDR3: TGTGCCAGCAGTTACGGACACATGAACACTGAAGCTTTCTTT.

This clonotype was seen a few times. V gene TRBV7-8 combines with J gene TRBJ1-5; tentatively, D is TRBD1 (5 bases). V shed 4 bases and J shed 0 bases, with 16 bases lying between them. CDR1 SGHVS and CDR2 FQNEAQ come from the germline V gene. The CDR3 extends over 17 amino acids. CDR3 in DNA: TGTGCCAGCAGCTCACCACCATTTGACAGTAGCAATCAGCCCCAGCATTTT. Translated: CASSSPPFDSSNQPQHF. Supplemented by reference TRBV7-8 and TRBJ1-5, the full variable domain reads GAGVSQSPRYKVAKRGQDVALRCDPISGHVSLFWYQQALGQGPEFLTYFQNEAQLDKSGLPSDRFFAERPEGSVSTLKIQRTQQEDSAVYLCASSSPPFDSSNQPQHFGDGTRLSIL.

At least ten counts were recorded for this clonotype. The CDR3 region is CSAASDRSNTGELFF. Here the CDR3 DNA reads TGCAGTGCTGCTTCCGACAGATCGAACACCGGGGAGCTGTTTTTT. The rearrangement joins TRBV20-1 to TRBJ2-2; perhaps TRBD1 as D (5 bases). V lost 5 bases and J 0 bases, leaving 13 bases between the germline ends. Germline V lookup: CDR1 DFQATT, CDR2 SNEGSKA (reference sequence). The CDR3 is 15 residues long.

The V call is TRBV30, the J call TRBJ2-1; D gene ambiguous. Trimming removed 2 bases at V and 1 base at J, with 15 bases between. CDR1 is GTSNPN and CDR2 is SVGIG in the germline V gene (reference sequence). CDR3 length: 16 residues. The CDR3 here is CAWSPQGRNSYNEQFF. The CDR3 nucleotides read TGTGCCTGGAGTCCCCAAGGACGGAATTCCTACAATGAGCAGTTCTTC.

This clonotype was observed at least ten times. This chain joins TRBV12-3 or TRBV12-4 and TRBJ2-2; the D is unclear. This CDR3 spans 14 amino acids. Deletions cut 3 bases from V and 4 bases from J, with 9 bases between. CDR3 bases: TGTGCCAGCAGTTTCGAAGGCAGCACCGGGGAGCTGTTTTTT. Its protein is CASSFEGSTGELFF.

Turning to this clonotype: This may arise from a read error, as a much more abundant clone is one base away. V gene TRBV20-1 combines with J gene TRBJ2-7; tentative D call: TRBD2 (5 bases). There are 13 residues in the CDR3. Trimming stripped 2 bases from V and 0 bases from J, with 8 bases between. Germline CDR1 reads DFQATT; CDR2 reads SNEGSKA (reference sequence). DNA for the CDR3: TGCAGTGCTAGATTAGGAGGCTCCTACGAGCAGTACTTC. Its protein is CSARLGGSYEQYF.

Note on this clonotype: A read error is possible here, since a much larger clone lies one base away. The CDR3 carries no conserved terminal phenylalanine or tryptophan, so it likely arises from a read error. This chain joins TRBV3-1 and TRBJ2-1, with a possible D match to TRBD1 (5 bases). V lost 3 bases to trimming and J lost 12 bases, with 21 bases between them. The CDR3 sequence is 15 residues long. The germline V gene encodes CDR1 LGHDT and CDR2 YNNKEL (reference sequence). The CDR3 sequence: CASSHAPVRNRGQFL. The CDR3 DNA is TGTGCCAGCAGCCATGCGCCCGTACGGAATAGGGGGCAGTTCCTC.

This clonotype has at least ten counts. The chain joins TRBV6-2 or TRBV6-3 to TRBJ2-1, with D perhaps given as TRBD1 or TRBD2 (6 bases each). The length of the CDR3 is 16 residues. In germline, CDR1 is MNHEY, CDR2 SVGEGT. V was clipped by 3 bases and J by 1 base, with 13 bases between them. The CDR3 DNA follows: TGTGCCAGCAGTTATGGGGGGCAGGGTTCCTACAATGAGCAGTTCTTC. Encoded protein: CASSYGGQGSYNEQFF.

The rearrangement uses TRBV6-1 and TRBJ2-2; possible D gene TRBD2, 6 bases. Germline assignment: CDR1 MNHNS and CDR2 SASEGT. The CDR3 is 14 amino acids. Trimming removed 3 bases at V and 6 bases at J, with 11 bases between. The CDR3 nucleotides are TGTGCCAGCAGTGATTTGACTAGGGCCGGGGAGCTGTTTTTT. Amino acids: CASSDLTRAGELFF.

This clonotype was seen repeatedly, ten times or more. The rearrangement links TRBV10-3 to TRBJ2-5; TRBD1 is a possible D gene (5 bases). The CDR3 spans 15 residues. Trimming left V 3 bases short and J 2 bases short, with 13 bases between. The germline gives CDR1 ENHRY, CDR2 SYGVKD. CDR3 in DNA: TGTGCCATCAGTGAAGGGGCGTTAGGGCAAGAGACCCAGTACTTC. Its protein product is CAISEGALGQETQYF.

This clonotype was recorded many times. V is TRBV11-3 and J is TRBJ2-5; possibly TRBD1 or TRBD2 for D (5 bases each). Germline CDR1 SGHNT, CDR2 YENEEA. CDR3 length equals 15 residues. Trimming took 6 bases from V and 4 from J, leaving 18 bases between them. The DNA of the CDR3 is TGTGCCAGCAGTTCACGCCGGGGCGCGGGAGAGACCCAGTACTTC. Amino acid sequence: CASSSRRGAGETQYF.

As to this clonotype: This may be a read error: a much more frequent sequence differs by one nucleotide. The rearrangement links TRBV20-1 to TRBJ2-3; tentative D call: TRBD1 (6 bases). With the DNA end fitting TRBJ1-5 better, the J assignment may be wrong. This CDR3 has 18 residues. Germline assignment: CDR1 DFQATT and CDR2 SNEGSKA (reference sequence). The CDR3 DNA reads as TGCAGTGCTAGAGATGGACTAGCGGGAGTGGGGGGCACAGATACGCAGCATTTT. Amino acid sequence: CSARDGLAGVGGTDTQHF.

This clonotype appeared many times. The chain combines TRBV5-1 with TRBJ1-1, with D possibly being TRBD1 (5 bases). The V gene lost 0 bases and the J gene lost 8 bases, with 11 bases spanning the gap. CDR1 SGHRS and CDR2 YFSETQ come from the germline V gene. The CDR3 is 13 residues long. The CDR3 reads CASSLGTSLEAFF. The CDR3 DNA follows: TGCGCCAGCAGCTTGGGGACAAGCCTAGAAGCTTTCTTT.

This clonotype was observed many times. The gene calls are TRBV5-1 and TRBJ2-6, with TRBD2 as a possible D gene (5 bases). Per the germline V gene, CDR1 is SGHRS and CDR2 is YFSETQ. The V and J ends lost 4 bases and 2 bases respectively, with 7 bases between them. CDR3 length: 14 residues. This chain's CDR3 is CASSRGPGANVLTF. The DNA of the CDR3 is TGCGCCAGCAGCCGGGGTCCTGGGGCCAACGTCCTGACTTTC.

The chain is built from TRBV28 and TRBJ2-3; D is unclear. V was shortened by 2 bases and J by 5 bases, with 14 bases between the two germline ends. The CDR3 runs 15 residues. Germline V gene lookup returns CDR1 MDHEN and CDR2 SYDVKM. CDR3 region: CASSLTPIGRDTQYF. CDR3 bases: TGTGCCAGCAGTTTAACCCCGATTGGGCGAGATACGCAGTATTTT.

The CDR3 region has the DNA TGTGCCAGCAGCCCAGCCCCGAGGGTAGCGGGAGTCTGGGCCTACGAGCAGTACTTC. Its translation is CASSPAPRVAGVWAYEQYF. This chain links TRBV14 with TRBJ2-7; 9 positions match TRBD2. Per germline, CDR1 SGHDN and CDR2 FVKESK. The CDR3 is made up of 19 amino acids. V dropped 4 bases and J dropped 2; count of bases not matched to a gene: 18.

This clonotype appeared many times. The chain has TRBV12-3 or TRBV12-4 and TRBJ2-1; 8 bases are shared with TRBD1. The V and J ends lost 3 bases and 6 bases, in that order; junction bases with no gene match: 4. This CDR3 comprises 14 residues. CDR3 bases: TGTGCCAGCAGTTTCGGACAGGGCTCCAATGAGCAGTTCTTC. Translation gives CASSFGQGSNEQFF.

This clonotype came up many times. The chain uses TRBV3-1 and TRBJ2-7; 7 bases fit TRBD2. CDR1 and CDR2 (germline): LGHDT, YNNKEL (reference sequence). J gave up 5 bases and V 3 bases, and 7 bases lay outside the gene matches. The CDR3 has 14 residues. The chain's CDR3 is CASSHRGGRDEQYF. CDR3 DNA: TGTGCCAGCAGCCACCGGGGCGGGAGAGACGAGCAGTACTTC.